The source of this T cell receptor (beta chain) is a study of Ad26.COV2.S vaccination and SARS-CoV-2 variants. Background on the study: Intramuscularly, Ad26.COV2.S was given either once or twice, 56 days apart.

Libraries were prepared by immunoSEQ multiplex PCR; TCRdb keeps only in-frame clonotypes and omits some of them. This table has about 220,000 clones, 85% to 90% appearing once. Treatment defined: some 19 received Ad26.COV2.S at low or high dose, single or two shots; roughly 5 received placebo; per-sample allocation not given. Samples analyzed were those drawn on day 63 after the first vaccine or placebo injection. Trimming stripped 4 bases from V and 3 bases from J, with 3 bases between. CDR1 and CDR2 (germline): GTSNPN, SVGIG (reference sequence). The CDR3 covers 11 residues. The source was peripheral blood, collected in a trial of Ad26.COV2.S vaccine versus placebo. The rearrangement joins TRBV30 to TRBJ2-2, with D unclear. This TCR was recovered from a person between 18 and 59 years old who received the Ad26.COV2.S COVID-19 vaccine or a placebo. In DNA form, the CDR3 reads TGTGCCTGGAAAGACACCGGGGAGCTGTTTTTT. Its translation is CAWKDTGELFF.